The sequence of this T cell receptor (beta chain) was determined in a study of T cell changes during pregnancy in multiple sclerosis. Profiling relied on immunoSEQ multiplex PCR, and the TCRdb table lists in-frame clones only, not all of them. The sample shows tens of thousands of clones, 92% of them seen only once. Germline loops: CDR1 SGHRS, CDR2 YFSETQ. The V and J ends lost 3 bases and 2 bases respectively, with 8 bases between them. CDR3 length equals 13 residues. The starting material was peripheral blood, obtained before pregnancy. The rearrangement uses TRBV5-1 and TRBJ1-1; possible D gene TRBD1, 6 bases. The sequence was obtained from a female donor with multiple sclerosis, enrolled in a pregnancy study. CDR3 protein: CASSSQGNTEAFF. The CDR3 nucleotides are TGCGCCAGCAGCTCACAGGGAAACACTGAAGCTTTCTTT.